The T cell receptor (beta chain) described here comes from a study of blood T cell repertoires in COVID-19. Study summary: Researchers got acute and convalescent COVID-19 samples from the United States, Italy and Spain. T cells, B-cell-depleted T cells, or PBMCs provided the cDNA or gDNA that served as material.

CDR1 SGHDN and CDR2 FVKESK come from the germline V gene. The CDR3 contains 15 residues. V shed 3 bases and J 5 bases; nucleotides not matched to a gene: 4. In the original analysis: The authors estimated nucleated cell counts from reference gene primer amplification. The method was immunoSEQ multiplex PCR; TCRdb's version includes in-frame clones alone and lacks a portion of them. For V, J and clone size, that table is used; D and trimming come from the DNA. The table lists about 200,000 clones, 70% to 90% of them singletons, with around 7.3% in the top ten. The chain carries TRBV14 and TRBJ2-5; 12 bases are a match to TRBD1. Input material: peripheral blood. The TCR comes from a woman between 45 and 65 years old with active or convalescent COVID-19. Written as DNA, the CDR3 is TGTGCCAGCAGCCAGGGACAGGGGGCGTTTGAGACCCAGTACTTC. It is translated as CASSQGQGAFETQYF.